This T cell receptor (beta chain) was identified during a study of T-cell reconstitution after alpha-beta-depleted transplantation in children. Unique molecular identifiers were incorporated when the TCRbeta library was constructed. One entry per CDR3 protein results from TCRdb running MiXCR on the PCR reads. Of over 150,000 distinct CDR3 sequences listed, approximately 7% are singletons. The CDR3 spans 14 residues. V shed 4 bases, J shed 5 bases, and the junction held 6 bases outside the gene matches. Germline V lookup: CDR1 MNHEY, CDR2 SMNVEV (reference sequence). This clonotype was detected only a few times. The antigen remains undetermined. Notes on the study in general: T-cell counts and diversity were attributed mostly to newly produced T cells one year after transplant. Expanded clones from the graft, numbering several hundred, reportedly supplied alpha-beta T cells about two months after transplant. Some patients showed high day-60 TCRbeta diversity, which derived from surviving recipient T cells and thymic progenitors.

The material sequenced was PBMCs, taken before TCRalphabeta/CD19-depleted stem cell transplant. The chain recombines TRBV27 with TRBJ2-7, with TRBD1 matching 9 bases. The sequence came from a boy younger than 10 with acute lymphoblastic leukemia, due to receive a stem cell transplant. The CDR3 region has the DNA TGTGCCAGCAGTTCAGACAGGGGGGCCAACGAGCAGTACTTC. Translation: CASSSDRGANEQYF.